The entry below describes one T cell receptor beta chain. The sample belongs to a study of metastatic and nonmetastatic thyroid tumors. Every patient underwent thyroid surgery untreated. The CDR3 contains 16 residues. V lost 0 bases to trimming and J lost 2 bases, with 11 bases between them. Germline V gene data show CDR1 as SGHNT and CDR2 as YENEEA. From the PCR reads, TCRdb re-called clones with MiXCR. The sample has fewer than 70,000 clones, less than 30% seen once. The material sequenced was blood. The receptor comes from a female donor with papillary thyroid cancer or a benign thyroid nodule (not recorded which). Some clones in this sample may be carry-over from other donors' samples. V and J are TRBV11-3 and TRBJ1-3; the D is unclear. The CDR3 here is CASSLEEGMPGNTIYF. DNA for the CDR3: TGTGCCAGCAGCTTAGAGGAAGGGATGCCTGGAAACACCATATATTTT.